These T cell receptor beta chains were read from a single sample in a study of T cells in Graves' hyperthyroidism and ophthalmopathy. MiXCR, run by TCRdb on the multiplex PCR reads, gives a single entry per CDR3 protein. Of about 580,000 distinct CDR3 sequences listed, 14% are singletons. Source material: blood. These receptor sequences come from a woman in her twenties or thirties with Graves' hyperthyroidism that later progressed to Graves' ophthalmopathy. Both conserved end residues are part of each CDR3. The D gene is left open where the match is weak. Clone size is given for some rows only: seen once, a few or many times, or a class if the clone is expanded.

v_gene,abundance,d_gene,j_gene,CDR3nt,CDR3aa
TRBV18,few,TRBD2,TRBJ2-3,TGTGCCAGCTCACCAGGGACTAGCTCTAAGTATTTT,CASSPGTSSKYF
TRBV7-2,many,TRBD2,TRBJ2-7,TGTGCCAGCAGCTTAAGACTAGCGGGGACTAAGCAGTACTTC,CASSLRLAGTKQYF
TRBV27,many,NA,TRBJ2-1,TGTGCCAGCAGTCCCCAGGGGACTTCCAATGCGCAGTTCTTC,CASSPQGTSNAQFF
TRBV2,many,TRBD2,TRBJ2-3,TGTGCCAGCAGCATCGGGAGGGCCGGGGATACGCAGTATTTT,CASSIGRAGDTQYF
TRBV28,few,NA,TRBJ2-7,TGTGCCAGCAGTTCGGGGCGGGACTCCTACGAGCAGTACTTC,CASSSGRDSYEQYF
TRBV28,many,NA,TRBJ2-1,TGTGCCACCACGGGACCCCGAGGGAACAATGAGCAGTTCTTC,CATTGPRGNNEQFF
TRBV28,many,NA,TRBJ2-1,TGTGCCAGCAGCCTCTCCTTGTCGGGGGTTTACAATGAGCAGTTCTTC,CASSLSLSGVYNEQFF
TRBV11-2,many,TRBD2,TRBJ2-1,TGTGCCAGCAGCCGGACTAGCGGGGGATACAATGAGCAGTTCTTC,CASSRTSGGYNEQFF
TRBV10-3,NA,NA,TRBJ2-5,TGTGCCATCGGTGCTAGGGGTCAAGAGACCCAGTACTTC,CAIGARGQETQYF
TRBV30,many,TRBD1,TRBJ1-1,TGTGCCTGGAGTGCACAGGGGGCGACTGAAGCTTTCTTT,CAWSAQGATEAFF
TRBV19,NA,NA,TRBJ2-2,TGTGCCAGTAGCCCGGGGGCAGCGGACACCGGGGAGCTGCTTTTT,CASSPGAADTGELLF
TRBV11-2,many,TRBD2,TRBJ2-1,TGTGCCAGCAGCTTAAGACTAGCGGACTACAATGAGCAGTTCTTC,CASSLRLADYNEQFF
TRBV19,NA,TRBD1,TRBJ2-1,TGTGCCAGTAGGGGGTCTACAGGGGGAGTCGACAATGAGCAGTTCTTC,CASRGSTGGVDNEQFF
TRBV28,many,NA,TRBJ2-3,TGTGCCAGCAGTAAGGGCGAATCCACAGATACGCAGTATTTT,CASSKGESTDTQYF
TRBV28,many,NA,TRBJ2-7,TGTGCCAGCAGCTTGAGTTCGGGCGGCTACGAGCAGTACTTC,CASSLSSGGYEQYF
TRBV19,NA,TRBD1,TRBJ2-7,TGTGCCAGTAGTGGGAGACAGGGGACCCTCGAGCAGTACTTC,CASSGRQGTLEQYF
TRBV11-3,many,TRBD2,TRBJ2-5,TGTGCCAGCAGACCGGGACTAGCGGTCGAGACCCAGTACTTC,CASRPGLAVETQYF
TRBV14,NA,NA,TRBJ2-3,TGTGCCAGCAGCCGTACGGGAGTGAAAGATACGCAGTATTTT,CASSRTGVKDTQYF
TRBV6-2/TRBV6-3,few,TRBD2,TRBJ2-7,TGTGCCAGCAGTTCACCGGGACCTCTTCGGGGACTACGATTTGGGCAGTACTTC,CASSSPGPLRGLRFGQYF